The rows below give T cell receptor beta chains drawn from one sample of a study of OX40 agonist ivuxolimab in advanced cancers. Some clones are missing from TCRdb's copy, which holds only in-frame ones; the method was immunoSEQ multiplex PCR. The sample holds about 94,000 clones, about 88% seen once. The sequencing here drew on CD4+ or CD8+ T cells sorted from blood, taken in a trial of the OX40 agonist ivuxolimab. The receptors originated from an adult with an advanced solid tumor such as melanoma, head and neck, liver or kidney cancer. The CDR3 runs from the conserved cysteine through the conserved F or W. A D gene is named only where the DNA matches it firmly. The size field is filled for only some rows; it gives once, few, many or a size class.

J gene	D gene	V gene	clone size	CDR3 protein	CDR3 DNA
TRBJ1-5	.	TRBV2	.	CASTPGGRSNSNQPQHF	TGTGCCAGCACCCCGGGAGGCAGAAGCAATAGCAATCAGCCCCAGCATTTT
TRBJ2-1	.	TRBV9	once	CASSVVAGSSYNEQFF	TGTGCCAGCAGCGTAGTCGCGGGAAGCTCCTACAATGAGCAGTTCTTC
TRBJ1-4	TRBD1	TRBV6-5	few	CASSFGQGLTNEKLFF	TGTGCCAGCAGTTTCGGACAGGGCTTAACTAATGAAAAACTGTTTTTT
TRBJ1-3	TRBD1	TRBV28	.	CASSNRDSFSGNTIYF	TGTGCCAGCAGTAACCGGGACAGCTTCTCTGGAAACACCATATATTTT
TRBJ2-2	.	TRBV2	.	CASKGGKRSAGELFF	TGTGCCAGCAAGGGGGGCAAGCGGTCGGCCGGGGAGCTGTTTTTT
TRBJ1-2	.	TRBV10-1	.	CASSDSHQNGYTF	TGCGCCAGCAGTGATAGCCACCAGAATGGCTACACCTTC
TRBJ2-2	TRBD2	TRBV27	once	CASSPESAGGPIGELFF	TGTGCCAGCAGCCCCGAATCGGCGGGGGGGCCAATCGGGGAGCTGTTTTTT
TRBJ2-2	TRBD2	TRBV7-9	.	CAGGPDGELFF	TGCGCGGGGGGCCCGGACGGGGAGCTGTTTTTT
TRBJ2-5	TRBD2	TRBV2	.	CASSDPTGLADQETQYF	TGTGCCAGCAGTGACCCCACGGGACTAGCCGACCAAGAGACCCAGTACTTC
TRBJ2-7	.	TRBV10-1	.	CASSERPAGLEQYF	TGCGCCAGCAGTGAGAGACCCGCGGGCCTCGAGCAGTACTTC
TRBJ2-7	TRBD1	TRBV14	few	CASSRSGFQGAYEQYF	TGTGCCAGCAGCCGGTCAGGGTTTCAGGGGGCCTACGAGCAGTACTTC
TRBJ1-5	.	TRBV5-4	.	CASSEGGILNQPQHF	TGTGCCAGCAGTGAGGGGGGAATTCTCAATCAGCCCCAGCATTTT
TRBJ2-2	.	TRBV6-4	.	CASSSRLGGELFF	TGTGCCAGCAGCTCGCGGCTTGGCGGGGAGCTGTTTTTT
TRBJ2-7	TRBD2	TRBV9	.	CASSPGGGTYEQYF	TGTGCCAGCAGCCCCGGGGGGGGGACCTACGAGCAGTACTTC
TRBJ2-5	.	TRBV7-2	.	CASSSSLGRSWGGQETQYF	TGTGCCAGCAGCTCGTCACTCGGACGGTCGTGGGGTGGGCAAGAGACCCAGTACTTC
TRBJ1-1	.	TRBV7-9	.	CASLRRAGVNTEAFF	TGTGCCAGCCTCCGGCGCGCAGGCGTGAACACTGAAGCTTTCTTT
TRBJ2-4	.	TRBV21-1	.	CASSYHPGQKLAKNIQYF	TGTGCCAGCTCTTACCATCCGGGACAGAAACTAGCCAAAAACATTCAGTACTTC
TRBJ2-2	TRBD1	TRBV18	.	CASSPQQGASGELFF	TGTGCCAGCTCACCACAACAGGGGGCGTCGGGGGAGCTGTTTTTT
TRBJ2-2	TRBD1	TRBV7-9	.	CASSLQGLRNTGELFF	TGTGCCAGCAGCCTACAGGGGCTCCGAAACACCGGGGAGCTGTTTTTT
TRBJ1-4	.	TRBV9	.	CASSGSGLEANEKLFF	TGTGCCAGCAGCGGATCGGGGTTGGAGGCTAATGAAAAACTGTTTTTT
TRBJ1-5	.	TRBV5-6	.	CASSLRGGEPQHF	TGTGCCAGCAGCTTGAGGGGAGGGGAGCCCCAGCATTTT